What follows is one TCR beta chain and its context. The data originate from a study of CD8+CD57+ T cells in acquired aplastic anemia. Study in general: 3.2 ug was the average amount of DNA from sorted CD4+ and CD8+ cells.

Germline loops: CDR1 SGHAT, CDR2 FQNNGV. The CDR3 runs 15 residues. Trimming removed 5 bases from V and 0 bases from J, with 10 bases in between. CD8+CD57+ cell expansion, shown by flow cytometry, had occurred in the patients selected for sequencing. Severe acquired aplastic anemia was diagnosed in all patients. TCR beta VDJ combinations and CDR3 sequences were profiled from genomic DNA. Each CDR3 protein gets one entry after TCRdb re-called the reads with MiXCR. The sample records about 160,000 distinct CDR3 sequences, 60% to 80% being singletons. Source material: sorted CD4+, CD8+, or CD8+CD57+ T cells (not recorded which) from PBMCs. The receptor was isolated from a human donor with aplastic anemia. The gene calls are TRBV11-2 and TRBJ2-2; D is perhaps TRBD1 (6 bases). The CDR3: CASSTAGANTGELFF. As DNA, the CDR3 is TGTGCCAGCAGCACCGCAGGGGCGAACACCGGGGAGCTGTTTTTT.